This is a list of T cell receptor beta chains from one sample in a study of T cell responses to AZD1222 COVID-19 vaccine. Clones were read by immunoSEQ multiplex PCR, and TCRdb kept only the in-frame ones, dropping some. The top ten hold 15% to 20% of the sample, which has about 100,000 clones, 87% seen once. The sample was peripheral blood, taken on day 0 of AZD1222 vaccination. Receptor source: an adult in good health. CDR3s include the opening cysteine and the closing phenylalanine or tryptophan. The order of the fields is J gene, D gene, clone size, V gene, CDR3 DNA, CDR3 protein. D genes are given only for firm matches. Clone size is given for some rows only: seen once, a few or many times, or a class if the clone is expanded.

j_call: TRBJ1-4; d_call: NA; clone_size: NA; v_call: TRBV30; cdr3_nt: TGTGCCTGGAGTAGAGCCGGGGGGAATGAAAAACTGTTTTTT; cdr3_aa: CAWSRAGGNEKLFF
j_call: TRBJ2-7; d_call: TRBD1; clone_size: NA; v_call: TRBV7-9; cdr3_nt: TGTGCCAGCAGTCATCCCGGGACAGGGTCCCCCTACGAGCAGTACTTC; cdr3_aa: CASSHPGTGSPYEQYF
j_call: TRBJ2-5; d_call: NA; clone_size: NA; v_call: TRBV29-1; cdr3_nt: TGCACTAAACACGGTGAGACCCAGTACTTC; cdr3_aa: CTKHGETQYF
j_call: TRBJ1-1; d_call: NA; clone_size: NA; v_call: TRBV27; cdr3_nt: TGTGCCAGCAGTTCACAGGGTGATTTGAACACTGAAGCTTTCTTT; cdr3_aa: CASSSQGDLNTEAFF
j_call: TRBJ1-3; d_call: NA; clone_size: NA; v_call: TRBV5-1; cdr3_nt: TGCGCCAGCCAACCTGGGGGGTCTGGAAACACCATATATTTT; cdr3_aa: CASQPGGSGNTIYF
j_call: TRBJ1-5; d_call: NA; clone_size: NA; v_call: TRBV5-5; cdr3_nt: TGTGCCAGCAGCCTTTTCATAGGGGCGCAGAATCAGCCCCAGCATTTT; cdr3_aa: CASSLFIGAQNQPQHF
j_call: TRBJ2-2; d_call: NA; clone_size: NA; v_call: TRBV6-1; cdr3_nt: TGTGCCAGCAGTGAGCTTGGGGACACCGGGGAGCTGTTTTTT; cdr3_aa: CASSELGDTGELFF
j_call: TRBJ1-1; d_call: NA; clone_size: NA; v_call: TRBV3-1/TRBV3-2; cdr3_nt: TGTGCCAGCAGCCAAGGAGGGGGGAAAGCTTTCTTT; cdr3_aa: CASSQGGGKAFF
j_call: TRBJ1-2; d_call: TRBD1; clone_size: NA; v_call: TRBV6-5; cdr3_nt: TGTGCCAGCAGTCAATTACGGACAGGGAACTATGGCTACACCTTC; cdr3_aa: CASSQLRTGNYGYTF
j_call: TRBJ1-2; d_call: TRBD1; clone_size: NA; v_call: TRBV19; cdr3_nt: TGTGCCAGCACGCCGGGACAGGGGTCCTCCAGCTACACCTTC; cdr3_aa: CASTPGQGSSSYTF
j_call: TRBJ2-7; d_call: NA; clone_size: NA; v_call: TRBV5-5; cdr3_nt: TGTGCCAGCAGCCTGCTTCAGGCCTACGAGCAGTACTTC; cdr3_aa: CASSLLQAYEQYF
j_call: TRBJ1-5; d_call: NA; clone_size: NA; v_call: TRBV6-5; cdr3_nt: TGTGCCAGCGCAGATGTTGGGAATCAGCCCCAGCATTTT; cdr3_aa: CASADVGNQPQHF
j_call: TRBJ2-7; d_call: NA; clone_size: NA; v_call: TRBV4-1; cdr3_nt: TGCGCCAGCAGCCAAGAGGGACACGTCCCCTACGAGCAGTACTTC; cdr3_aa: CASSQEGHVPYEQYF
j_call: TRBJ2-1; d_call: TRBD2; clone_size: once; v_call: TRBV27; cdr3_nt: TGTGCCAGCAGTTTCCCTCGGACTAGCGGGGGAAACAATGAGCAGTTCTTC; cdr3_aa: CASSFPRTSGGNNEQFF
j_call: TRBJ1-1; d_call: TRBD1; clone_size: NA; v_call: TRBV30; cdr3_nt: TGTGCCTGGAGGGATCTATCGCTAGGGTGGGACAGTTCAGGCGCTGAAGCTTTCTTT; cdr3_aa: CAWRDLSLGWDSSGAEAFF
j_call: TRBJ2-1; d_call: TRBD2; clone_size: NA; v_call: TRBV19; cdr3_nt: TGTGCCAGTAGTAACCCACTAGCGGGAGTTGGAAATGAGCAGTTCTTC; cdr3_aa: CASSNPLAGVGNEQFF
j_call: TRBJ1-1; d_call: NA; clone_size: few; v_call: TRBV19; cdr3_nt: TGTGCCAGTAGTCCCCTACAACAGGTTCGGGCTTTCTTT; cdr3_aa: CASSPLQQVRAFF
j_call: TRBJ1-2; d_call: NA; clone_size: few; v_call: TRBV28; cdr3_nt: TGTGCCAGCAGACTAAAGGGGCAGTTCTATGGCTACACCTTC; cdr3_aa: CASRLKGQFYGYTF
j_call: TRBJ2-5; d_call: TRBD2; clone_size: NA; v_call: TRBV4-2; cdr3_nt: TGTGCCAGCAGCCAAGGGGCTAGCGGGAGGCCGGGGGAGACCCAGTACTTC; cdr3_aa: CASSQGASGRPGETQYF
j_call: TRBJ1-1; d_call: NA; clone_size: NA; v_call: TRBV11-2; cdr3_nt: TGTGCCAGCAGTTCCGTCGTTCGGCAATACGGAGCTTTCTTT; cdr3_aa: CASSSVVRQYGAFF
j_call: TRBJ1-2; d_call: NA; clone_size: NA; v_call: TRBV5-4; cdr3_nt: TGTGCCAGCAGCCTCGGACAGTTTCGAGATGGCTACACCTTC; cdr3_aa: CASSLGQFRDGYTF
j_call: TRBJ2-1; d_call: TRBD2; clone_size: NA; v_call: TRBV9; cdr3_nt: TGTGCCAGCAGCCCAGGACTAGCGGGAACCAATGAGCAGTTCTTC; cdr3_aa: CASSPGLAGTNEQFF
j_call: TRBJ2-1; d_call: TRBD1; clone_size: NA; v_call: TRBV7-9; cdr3_nt: TGTGCCAGCAGCGATACGGGACAGGCTGGCAATGAGCAGTTCTTC; cdr3_aa: CASSDTGQAGNEQFF
j_call: TRBJ1-3; d_call: NA; clone_size: NA; v_call: TRBV3-1/TRBV3-2; cdr3_nt: TGTGCCAGCAGCCAAGAGACGGGAAACACCATATATTTT; cdr3_aa: CASSQETGNTIYF
j_call: TRBJ1-2; d_call: NA; clone_size: NA; v_call: TRBV30; cdr3_nt: TGTGCCTGGAGTGTTGCGGCCGTTGGCTACACCTTC; cdr3_aa: CAWSVAAVGYTF
j_call: TRBJ2-7; d_call: NA; clone_size: NA; v_call: TRBV14; cdr3_nt: TGTGCCAGCAGCCCAGTGGATTGGCGGAACGAGCAGTACTTC; cdr3_aa: CASSPVDWRNEQYF
j_call: TRBJ2-7; d_call: NA; clone_size: NA; v_call: TRBV11-2; cdr3_nt: TGTGCCAGCAGCAACACAGGGAGGTCTCTCTACGAGCAGTACTTC; cdr3_aa: CASSNTGRSLYEQYF
j_call: TRBJ1-1; d_call: NA; clone_size: NA; v_call: TRBV11-2; cdr3_nt: TGTGCCAGCAGCTTAGGGACCGGGACAACTGAAGCTTTCTTT; cdr3_aa: CASSLGTGTTEAFF
j_call: TRBJ1-5; d_call: TRBD1; clone_size: NA; v_call: TRBV3-1/TRBV3-2; cdr3_nt: TGTGCCAGCAGCCCGACAGGGGGCTTTGGTCAGCCCCAGCATTTT; cdr3_aa: CASSPTGGFGQPQHF